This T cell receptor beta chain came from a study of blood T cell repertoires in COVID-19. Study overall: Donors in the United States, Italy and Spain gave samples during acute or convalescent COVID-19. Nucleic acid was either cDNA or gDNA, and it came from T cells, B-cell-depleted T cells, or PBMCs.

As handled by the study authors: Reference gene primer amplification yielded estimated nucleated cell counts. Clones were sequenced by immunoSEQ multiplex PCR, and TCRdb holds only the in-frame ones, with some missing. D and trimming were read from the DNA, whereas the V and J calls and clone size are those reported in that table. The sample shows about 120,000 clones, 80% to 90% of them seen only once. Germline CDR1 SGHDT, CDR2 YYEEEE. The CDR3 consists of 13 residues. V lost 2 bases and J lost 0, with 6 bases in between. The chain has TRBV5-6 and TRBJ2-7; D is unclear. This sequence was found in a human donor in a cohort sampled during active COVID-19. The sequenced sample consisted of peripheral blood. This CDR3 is CASSFSSSYEQYF. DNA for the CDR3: TGTGCCAGCAGCTTTTCGAGCTCCTACGAGCAGTACTTC.